Below, one TCR beta chain is given with its context. The target antigen is unknown. Trimming at V came to 1 base and at J to 6 bases, leaving 7 bases not matched to a gene. Germline V gene lookup returns CDR1 SGHVS and CDR2 FNYEAQ. The CDR3 loop spans 15 amino acids. The PCR made use of 60 Vbeta and 13 Jbeta primers. TCRdb's copy holds only in-frame clones and misses some; the assay was immunoSEQ multiplex PCR. The sample includes 150,000 to 200,000 clones, 78% of them seen just once. This entry belongs to a study of cytomegalovirus exposure and HLA in healthy donors. Study-wide findings and caveats: Usually a TCR sequence was rare, but some public TCRs were found in many donors.

The sample comprised PBMCs. The sequence was collected from a woman between 25 and 40 years old in good health and CMV-seropositive. The rearrangement joins TRBV7-6 to TRBJ2-7; TRBD2 agrees at 9 bases. The CDR3 DNA reads as TGTGCCAGCAGCTTAGGAGTTAGCGGGGGACGCGAGCAGTACTTC. It specifies CASSLGVSGGREQYF.